A selection of T cell receptor beta chains follows, all from one sample in a study of T cell repertoires in cytomegalovirus infection. TCRdb re-analysed the reads in MiXCR, keeping a single row per CDR3 protein. The profile shows about 100,000 distinct CDR3 sequences, roughly two fifths of them singletons. For these TCRs, the target antigens are not known. The starting material was CD8+ T cells from cultured PBMCs, obtained from culture after CMV antigen stimulation. All receptors come from a human donor in good health (CMV status not recorded). Some clones in this sample may be carry-over from other donors' samples. Both conserved end residues are part of each CDR3. The order of the fields is J gene, V gene, D gene, clone size, CDR3 length, CDR3 protein, CDR3 DNA. A D gene is named only where the DNA matches it firmly. For some rows the clone size is stated as once, few or many, or as a class when expanded; others skip it.

>TRBJ2-5|TRBV7-6|NA|NA|13
CASIDRYQETQYF
TGTGCCAGCATCGACAGGTATCAAGAGACCCAGTACTTC
>TRBJ2-7|TRBV7-6|NA|NA|15
CASSPRLGDSYEQYF
TGTGCCAGCTCCCCCCGGCTCGGGGACTCCTACGAGCAGTACTTC
>TRBJ2-7|TRBV5-5|NA|few|13
CASSFSTVYEQYF
TGTGCCAGCAGCTTTTCGACAGTCTACGAGCAGTACTTC
>TRBJ2-1|TRBV5-5|NA|NA|13
CASSPIWGDEQFF
TGTGCCAGCAGCCCGATCTGGGGTGATGAGCAGTTCTTC
>TRBJ1-2|TRBV9|TRBD1|many|15
CASSGGTGSAYGYTF
TGTGCCAGCAGCGGCGGGACAGGGTCCGCCTATGGCTACACCTTC
>TRBJ1-3|TRBV7-6|TRBD1|NA|19
CASSFSEPRDRGPGNTIYF
TGTGCCAGCAGCTTCTCAGAGCCGCGGGACAGGGGGCCTGGAAACACCATATATTTT
>TRBJ2-1|TRBV7-6|NA|NA|16
CASSPMGIPIYNEQFF
TGTGCCAGCAGCCCCATGGGCATTCCCATTTACAATGAGCAGTTCTTC
>TRBJ2-1|TRBV19|NA|NA|15
CASSILRGTYNEQFF
TGTGCCAGTAGTATTCTTAGGGGGACCTACAATGAGCAGTTCTTC
>TRBJ2-7|TRBV28|NA|NA|18
CASTSDGVAAHPFYEQYF
TGTGCCAGCACCTCCGACGGGGTAGCCGCACACCCTTTCTACGAGCAGTACTTC
>TRBJ1-2|TRBV7-4|NA|NA|12
CASSLEGDGYTF
TGTGCCAGCAGCTTAGAGGGGGACGGCTACACCTTC
>TRBJ2-1|TRBV19|TRBD1|NA|14
CATLGGAFMNEQFF
TGTGCCACGCTAGGGGGCGCTTTCATGAATGAGCAGTTCTTC
>TRBJ2-1|TRBV10-3|TRBD2|NA|20
CAISESLSVGLAGGRNEQFF
TGTGCCATCAGTGAGTCTCTTTCCGTTGGCCTAGCGGGGGGCAGGAATGAGCAGTTCTTC
>TRBJ2-5|TRBV24-1|TRBD2|once|14
CATSDPTSGGTQYF
TGTGCCACCAGTGATCCGACTAGCGGCGGGACCCAGTACTTC
>TRBJ2-5|TRBV7-8|NA|few|15
CASSLEATAQETQYF
TGTGCCAGCAGCTTAGAGGCTACAGCCCAAGAGACCCAGTACTTC
>TRBJ1-1|TRBV6-5|NA|once|14
CASSYSRGRIEAFF
TGTGCCAGCAGTTACTCGAGGGGCAGGATTGAAGCTTTCTTT
>TRBJ1-4|TRBV7-9|NA|few|13
CASSSGITEKLFF
TGTGCCAGCAGCTCAGGGATCACCGAAAAACTGTTTTTT
>TRBJ2-4|TRBV28|NA|NA|13
CASSRGGKNIQYF
TGTGCCAGCAGCAGGGGGGGCAAAAACATTCAGTACTTC
>TRBJ2-2|TRBV7-9|TRBD2|NA|17
CASSTPTSGVGTGELFF
TGTGCCAGCAGCACCCCGACTAGCGGGGTAGGAACCGGGGAGCTGTTTTTT
>TRBJ2-5|TRBV6-1|TRBD1|few|16
CASSNLLETGVATQYF
TGTGCCAGCAGCAACCTCCTTGAGACAGGGGTGGCGACCCAGTACTTC
>TRBJ1-3|TRBV5-8|TRBD1|NA|14
CASSARGTGNTIYF
TGTGCCAGCAGCGCCAGGGGGACTGGAAACACCATATATTTT